This T cell receptor beta chain was sequenced during a study of blood T cell repertoires in COVID-19. The data were produced by immunoSEQ multiplex PCR, yet TCRdb's version contains in-frame clones alone and is incomplete. The repertoire holds 210,000 or so clones, with roughly 78% as singletons. The germline gives CDR1 SGHTA, CDR2 FQGNSA. Trimming cost V 1 base and J 0 bases, with 18 bases left between them. The CDR3 loop spans 19 amino acids. The sequencing sample was made of peripheral blood. The genes are TRBV7-2 and TRBJ1-4; D ambiguous. The sequence came from an elderly woman with active or convalescent COVID-19. CDR3 DNA sequence: TGTGCCAGCAGCTTAGAGAGAACGGCAGGTACGCCAACTAATGAAAAACTGTTTTTT. It translates to CASSLERTAGTPTNEKLFF.